The next 26 T cell receptor beta chains were all read from a single sample in a study of response to subunit inactivated influenza vaccine. TCRdb re-called the RT-PCR reads through MiXCR, storing one row per CDR3 protein. The repertoire includes 650,000 or so distinct CDR3 sequences, about 14% of them detected once, and around 7.6% sits in the top ten. Sequencing was performed on PBMCs from blood, taken 14 to 15 days before vaccination. The origin of the receptors is a man aged 45-65 years who received an inactivated influenza vaccine.

The CDR3 is CASSLELAGWDTGELFF. CDR3 nucleotide sequence: TGTGCCAGCAGCTTAGAACTAGCGGGATGGGACACCGGGGAGCTGTTTTTT. The chain carries TRBV7-8 and TRBJ2-2, with 10 positions matching TRBD2. The V gene end was trimmed by 1 base and the J gene end by 3 bases; junction bases not matched to a gene: 5. CDR1 and CDR2 (germline): SGHVS, FQNEAQ. The CDR3 loop spans 17 amino acids. The full variable domain, in which reference TRBV7-8 and TRBJ2-2 provide the parts outside the CDR3, is GAGVSQSPRYKVAKRGQDVALRCDPISGHVSLFWYQQALGQGPEFLTYFQNEAQLDKSGLPSDRFFAERPEGSVSTLKIQRTQQEDSAVYLCASSLELAGWDTGELFFGEGSRLTVL.

The V call is TRBV4-1, the J call TRBJ2-5; D not resolved. There are 15 residues in the CDR3. Germline V gives CDR1 MGHRA, CDR2 YSYEKL. V lost 3 bases to trimming and J lost 5 bases, with 16 bases between them. The CDR3 is CASSQSTLSMETQYF. CDR3 bases: TGCGCCAGCAGCCAGTCGACCCTCTCGATGGAGACCCAGTACTTC.

The rearrangement uses TRBV11-2 and TRBJ2-7; 8 bases are shared with TRBD1. Trimming removed 5 bases from V and 3 bases from J; junction bases left unmatched: 6. Germline V CDR1 and CDR2: SGHAT, FQNNGV. This CDR3 comprises 14 residues. This CDR3 reads CASSIRDRNYEQYF. The CDR3 region has the DNA TGTGCCAGCAGCATCCGGGACAGGAACTACGAGCAGTACTTC.

The chain links TRBV9 to TRBJ2-7; TRBD2 aligns across 8 bases. The germline V gene encodes CDR1 SGDLS and CDR2 YYNGEE. J gave up 3 bases and V 4 bases, and 9 bases lay outside the gene matches. This CDR3 contains 15 residues. CDR3 sequence reads: CASSPRAGGDYEQYF. CDR3 coding DNA: TGTGCCAGCAGCCCCCGGGCCGGGGGGGACTACGAGCAGTACTTC.

The CDR3 DNA reads TGTGCCAGCAGTTTACAGGGGGCCTACTACGAGCAGTACTTC. Translating it yields CASSLQGAYYEQYF. This chain joins TRBV27 and TRBJ2-7; 8 bases match TRBD1. The CDR3 runs to 14 residues. After removal of 2 bases from V and 3 bases from J, the junction contained 3 bases not matched to a gene. Germline CDR1 and CDR2: MNHEY and SMNVEV (reference sequence).

The chain combines TRBV2 with TRBJ1-2, with 7 bases matching TRBD1. The CDR3 is 15 amino acids. CDR1 is SNHLY and CDR2 is FYNNEI in the germline V gene. Trimming took 3 bases from V and 4 from J; bases not matched to a gene: 8. As DNA, the CDR3 is TGTGCCAGCAGTGATGTATTAGGGGGCAGCTATGGCTACACCTTC. This gives the protein CASSDVLGGSYGYTF.

This chain links TRBV21-1 with TRBJ2-7; the DNA was not compared with TRBD1, the D call given in the table. TRBV21-1 is listed as a pseudogene. CDR3 length equals 17 residues. The CDR3, as DNA: TGTGCCAGCAGCAAAGAAGGTGGTAACAGGGCTTTTGGCGAGCAGTACTTC. This sequence encodes CASSKEGGNRAFGEQYF.

This clonotype was picked up a small number of times. V is TRBV29-1 and J is TRBJ2-5; D is unresolved. The CDR3 contains 9 residues. Trimming took 3 bases from V and 7 from J, leaving 3 bases between them. Germline lookup yields CDR1 SQVTM and CDR2 ANQGSEA. CDR3 loop: CSVDRTQYF. The DNA of the CDR3 is TGCAGCGTTGACCGGACCCAGTACTTC.

The table lists this clonotype with many counts. The chain employs TRBV27 and TRBJ1-5; tentative D call: TRBD1 (5 bases). The CDR3 consists of 14 residues. Trimming stripped 6 bases from V and 5 bases from J, with 14 bases between. Germline loops: CDR1 MNHEY, CDR2 SMNVEV (reference sequence). This CDR3 reads CASSPLGGYQPQHF. In nucleotides, the CDR3 is TGTGCCAGCAGCCCGTTGGGGGGGTATCAGCCCCAGCATTTT.

This clonotype was recorded a few times. This chain joins TRBV9 and TRBJ2-1, with D tentatively TRBD1 (6 bases). The CDR3 spans 15 residues. Germline CDR1 is SGDLS and CDR2 is YYNGEE. Deletions cut 0 bases from V and 2 bases from J, with 9 bases between. CDR3 amino acids: CASSVGAGAYNEQFF. The CDR3 region has the DNA TGTGCCAGCAGCGTAGGTGCAGGGGCCTACAATGAGCAGTTCTTC.

V usage is TRBV20-1 and J usage is TRBJ2-1; 8 bases line up with TRBD2. CDR1 and CDR2 from the germline V gene are DFQATT and SNEGSKA (reference sequence). The CDR3 contains 14 residues. V shed 6 bases and J 6 bases; nucleotides not matched to a gene: 10. CDR3 protein: CSAPGTRGRNEQFF. CDR3 DNA sequence: TGCAGTGCGCCCGGGACTAGGGGTCGCAATGAGCAGTTCTTC.

The chain couples TRBV29-1 to TRBJ2-7; the match to TRBD1 covers 7 bases. The V gene end was trimmed by 6 bases and the J gene end by 5 bases; junction bases not matched to a gene: 19. Germline V gives CDR1 SQVTM, CDR2 ANQGSEA. The CDR3 length is 16 residues. CDR3 region: CSVTKPLTGTNNEQYF. The CDR3 coding sequence is TGCAGCGTCACGAAGCCTCTGACAGGGACAAACAACGAGCAGTACTTC.

This clonotype has a count of ten or more. CDR3 sequence: CASSDPGRLKGYTF. The CDR3 nucleotides read TGTGCCAGCAGTGACCCCGGGAGGCTTAAGGGCTACACCTTC. The rearrangement uses TRBV25-1 and TRBJ1-2; D remains unclear. Deletions cut 3 bases from V and 8 bases from J, with 16 bases between. From germline, CDR1 is MGHDK and CDR2 SYGVNS. The CDR3 sequence is 14 residues long.

The V call is TRBV7-9, the J call TRBJ2-7, with 13 bases matching TRBD2. CDR1 is SEHNR and CDR2 is FQNEAQ in the germline V gene (reference sequence). V lost 4 bases, J lost 6 bases, and 3 bases stayed unmatched. The CDR3 runs to 14 residues. CDR3: CASSSLAGGFEQYF. The CDR3 bases are TGTGCCAGCAGCTCACTAGCGGGAGGGTTCGAGCAGTACTTC.

This clonotype was picked up a small number of times. V usage is TRBV10-3 and J usage is TRBJ2-3; D tentatively reads TRBD1 or TRBD2 (5 bases each). The CDR3 sequence is 17 residues long. V lost 4 bases to trimming and J lost 0 bases, with 17 bases between them. Germline V gene lookup returns CDR1 ENHRY and CDR2 SYGVKD. CDR3 coding DNA: TGTGCCATCAGTGGGGGGAAGTTTACAGCTAGCACAGATACGCAGTATTTT. Translated, it gives CAISGGKFTASTDTQYF.

This clonotype was recorded a few times. This chain joins TRBV7-6 and TRBJ2-3; D is unresolved. Trimming shortened V by 2 bases and J by 2 bases, and 11 bases separated the two germline ends. Germline loops: CDR1 SGHVS, CDR2 FNYEAQ. The CDR3 has 15 residues. DNA of the CDR3: TGTGCCAGCAGCTTAACATTAGACAACACAGATACGCAGTATTTT. Its translation: CASSLTLDNTDTQYF.

This clonotype was recorded a few times. This chain joins TRBV5-1 and TRBJ2-1; 13 bases are a match to TRBD2. This CDR3 contains 17 residues. Germline values: CDR1 SGHRS, CDR2 YFSETQ. The ends lost 0 bases at V and 4 bases at J; junction bases unmatched: 4. The CDR3 nucleotides are TGCGCCAGCAGCTTGGCCGGGACTAGCGGGGCTTACAATGAGCAGTTCTTC. Encoded protein: CASSLAGTSGAYNEQFF.

This clonotype was picked up many times. This chain links TRBV12-3 or TRBV12-4 with TRBJ2-5, with a tentative D call TRBD1 (6 bases). This CDR3 contains 16 residues. V lost 3 bases, J lost 1 base, and 15 bases lay in between. The CDR3 region is CASSFEQGRSQETQYF. The CDR3 bases are TGTGCCAGCAGTTTTGAACAGGGAAGGTCCCAAGAGACCCAGTACTTC.

The sample holds a few counts of this clonotype. V is TRBV5-5 and J is TRBJ2-5, with D tentatively TRBD1 or TRBD2 (5 bases each). CDR3 length: 14 amino acids. Germline values: CDR1 SGHKS, CDR2 YYEKEE (reference sequence). V was pared by 4 bases and J by 5 bases, with 15 bases between. The CDR3 coding sequence is TGTGCCAGCAGCACGGGGACGGCCTCGGAGACCCAGTACTTC. This translates into CASSTGTASETQYF.

This clonotype was observed a handful of times. The chain recombines TRBV28 with TRBJ2-1; 11 nucleotides align to TRBD2. Germline CDR1 and CDR2: MDHEN and SYDVKM. The CDR3 totals 18 residues. V was clipped by 5 bases and J by 8 bases; unmatched bases: 17. As DNA, the CDR3 is TGTGCCAGCAGTCGGTTAATTAGCGGGAGGGCCAGGGACTATGAGCAGTTCTTC. It specifies CASSRLISGRARDYEQFF.

In its sample, this clonotype was seen once. The chain is built from TRBV12-3 or TRBV12-4 and TRBJ2-7; D assignment may be TRBD1 or TRBD2 (5 bases each). CDR3 length: 12 residues. The ends were cut back, 4 bases at V and 6 bases at J, with 10 bases in the middle. As DNA, the CDR3 is TGTGCCAGCAGTTACTTGGGGGTCGAGCAGTACTTC. Translating it yields CASSYLGVEQYF.

A few counts support this clonotype. The chain combines TRBV6-1 with TRBJ1-5; no definite D call. Trimming shortened V by 6 bases and J by 0 bases, and 6 bases separated the two germline ends. The CDR3 runs 13 residues. The V gene's germline CDR1 is MNHNS and CDR2 SASEGT. CDR3 sequence (DNA): TGTGCCAGCAGAGGTAGTAGCAATCAGCCCCAGCATTTT. It yields the protein CASRGSSNQPQHF.

This chain joins TRBV11-1 and TRBJ1-1; D is unclear. Germline V CDR1 and CDR2: SGHAT, FQDESV (reference sequence). This CDR3 comprises 15 residues. Trimming took 2 bases from V and 0 from J, leaving 10 bases between them. Here the CDR3 DNA reads TGTGCCAGCAGCTTATACGCAACGATGAACACTGAAGCTTTCTTT. Protein sequence: CASSLYATMNTEAFF.

The V call is TRBV11-1, the J call TRBJ2-7, with TRBD1 as a possible D gene (6 bases). V gave up 1 base and J gave up 1 base, with 11 bases separating them. This CDR3 has 15 amino acids. Per the germline V gene, CDR1 is SGHAT and CDR2 is FQDESV (reference sequence). The CDR3 region has the DNA TGTGCCAGCAGCTTAGGAATGACAGGTTCCTACGAGCAGTACTTC. Amino acids: CASSLGMTGSYEQYF.

This clonotype was recorded a few times. The chain links TRBV6-2 or TRBV6-3 to TRBJ1-1; D remains unclear. The germline V gene encodes CDR1 MNHEY and CDR2 SVGEGT. Trimming left V 5 bases short and J 1 base short, with 11 bases between. The CDR3 extends over 14 amino acids. For the CDR3, the DNA is TGTGCCAGCAGTGGTGGAGTTCCGAACACTGAAGCTTTCTTT. Protein product: CASSGGVPNTEAFF.

Many counts were recorded for this clonotype. The V and J genes are TRBV12-3 or TRBV12-4 and TRBJ1-4; a weak D match, TRBD1 (5 bases). V dropped 0 bases and J dropped 8 bases, with 13 bases sitting between them. The CDR3 totals 15 residues. The CDR3 reads CASSLAYDPGEKLFF. The CDR3 region has the DNA TGTGCCAGCAGTTTAGCGTATGATCCAGGGGAAAAACTGTTTTTT.